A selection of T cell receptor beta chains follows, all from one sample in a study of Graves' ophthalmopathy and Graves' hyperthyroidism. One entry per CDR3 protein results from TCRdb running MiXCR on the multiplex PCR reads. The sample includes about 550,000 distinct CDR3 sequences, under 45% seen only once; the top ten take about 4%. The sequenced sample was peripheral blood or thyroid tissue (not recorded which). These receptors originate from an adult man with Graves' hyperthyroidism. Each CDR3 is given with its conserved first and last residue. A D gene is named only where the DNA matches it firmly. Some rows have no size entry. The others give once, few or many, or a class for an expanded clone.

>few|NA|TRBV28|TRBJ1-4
CASSPQTDNEKLFF
TGTGCCAGCAGTCCTCAGACAGACAATGAAAAACTGTTTTTT
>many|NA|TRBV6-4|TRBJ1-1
CASSALPGTTEAFF
TGTGCCAGCAGTGCCCTTCCCGGGACAACTGAAGCTTTCTTT
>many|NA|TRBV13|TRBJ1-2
CASSLRGHESPNYGYTF
TGTGCCAGCAGCTTACGGGGTCACGAGTCCCCTAACTATGGCTACACCTTC
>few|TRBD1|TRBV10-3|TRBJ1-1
CASSELGQKKAFF
TGTGCCAGCAGTGAACTGGGACAGAAGAAAGCTTTCTTT
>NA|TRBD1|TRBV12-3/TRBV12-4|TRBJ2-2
CASRLPTGTGNTGELFF
TGTGCCAGCAGGCTCCCTACCGGGACAGGGAACACCGGGGAGCTGTTTTTT
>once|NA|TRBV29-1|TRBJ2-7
CSVKADGSYEQYF
TGCAGCGTTAAAGCTGACGGTTCCTACGAGCAGTACTTC
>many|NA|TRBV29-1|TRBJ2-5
CSVAGQGVIETQYF
TGCAGCGTTGCAGGTCAGGGAGTAATAGAGACCCAGTACTTC
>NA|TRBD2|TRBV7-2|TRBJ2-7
CASTPVWGGGACEQYF
TGTGCCAGCACCCCGGTGTGGGGCGGGGGGGCCTGCGAGCAGTACTTC
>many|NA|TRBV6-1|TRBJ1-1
CASTQTVNTEAFF
TGTGCCAGTACCCAGACAGTGAACACTGAAGCTTTCTTT
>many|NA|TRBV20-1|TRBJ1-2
CSARDRGNYGYTF
TGCAGTGCTAGAGATAGGGGTAACTATGGCTACACCTTC
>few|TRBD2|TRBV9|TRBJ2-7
CASSGPLAGVYEQYF
TGTGCCAGCAGCGGACCACTAGCGGGAGTCTACGAGCAGTACTTC
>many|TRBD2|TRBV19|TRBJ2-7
CASSTLAGSSYEQYF
TGTGCCAGTAGTACCTTAGCGGGGAGCTCCTACGAGCAGTACTTC
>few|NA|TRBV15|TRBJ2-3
CATSRARSTDTQYF
TGTGCCACCAGCAGAGCTCGGAGCACAGATACGCAGTATTTT
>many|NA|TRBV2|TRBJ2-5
CASSYTGTIRETQYF
TGTGCCAGCAGCTACACCGGGACCATTCGAGAGACCCAGTACTTC
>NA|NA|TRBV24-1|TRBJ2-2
CATSDSSASNAGELFF
TGTGCCACCAGTGATTCTAGCGCGTCGAACGCCGGGGAGCTGTTTTTT
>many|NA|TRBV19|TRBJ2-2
CATPGTEANTGELFF
TGTGCCACCCCCGGGACGGAAGCGAACACCGGGGAGCTGTTTTTT
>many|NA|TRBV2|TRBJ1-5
CASSGQRNQPQHF
TGTGCCAGCAGTGGACAGCGCAATCAGCCCCAGCATTTT
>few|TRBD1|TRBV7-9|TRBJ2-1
CASSLGQGNEQFF
TGTGCCAGCAGCTTGGGACAGGGCAATGAGCAGTTCTTC
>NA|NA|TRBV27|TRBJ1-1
CASSLKDGTTEAFF
TGTGCCAGCAGTTTAAAGGATGGGACCACTGAAGCTTTCTTT
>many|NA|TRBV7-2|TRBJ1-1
CASSPFGTEAFF
TGTGCCAGCAGCCCCTTCGGGACTGAAGCTTTCTTT
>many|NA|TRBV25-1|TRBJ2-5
CASSDERQDYQETQYF
TGTGCCAGCAGTGATGAAAGACAGGACTACCAAGAGACCCAGTACTTC
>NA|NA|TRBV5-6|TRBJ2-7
CASSIYLCSVGTESYEQYF
NA
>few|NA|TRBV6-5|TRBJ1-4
CASSYSQGVKLFF
TGTGCCAGCAGTTACTCTCAAGGGGTAAAACTGTTTTTT
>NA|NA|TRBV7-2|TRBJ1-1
CASSLSGPNTEALF
TGTGCCAGCAGCTTAAGTGGCCCGAACACTGAAGCTCTCTTT
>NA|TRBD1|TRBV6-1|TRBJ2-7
CASTVRQGPYEQYF
TGTGCCAGCACCGTGCGACAGGGCCCCTACGAGCAGTACTTC
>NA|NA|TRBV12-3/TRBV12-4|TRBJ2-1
CASSPGLYNEQFF
TGTGCCAGCAGTCCAGGACTGTACAATGAGCAGTTCTTC
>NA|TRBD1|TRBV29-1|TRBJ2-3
CSVDGQGLDTQYF
TGCAGCGTTGACGGACAGGGGTTAGATACGCAGTATTTT
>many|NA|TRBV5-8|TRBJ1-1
CASSSFDTDEAFF
TGTGCCAGCAGCTCCTTCGACACGGACGAAGCTTTCTTT
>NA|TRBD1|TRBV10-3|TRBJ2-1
CAISEGQGSYNEQFF
TGTGCCATCAGTGAAGGACAGGGCTCCTACAATGAGCAGTTCTTC
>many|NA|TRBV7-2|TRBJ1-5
CASSPWEGSNQPQHF
TGTGCCAGCAGCCCCTGGGAAGGAAGCAATCAGCCCCAGCATTTT
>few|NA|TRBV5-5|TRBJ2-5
CASSFRGGGQETQYF
TGTGCCAGCAGCTTCCGAGGGGGAGGCCAAGAGACCCAGTACTTC
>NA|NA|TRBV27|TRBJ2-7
CASSLRQDGHEQYF
TGTGCCAGCAGTTTAAGGCAGGATGGTCACGAGCAGTACTTC
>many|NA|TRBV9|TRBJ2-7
CASSVGLAGDEQYF
TGTGCCAGCAGCGTAGGCTTGGCAGGGGACGAGCAGTACTTC
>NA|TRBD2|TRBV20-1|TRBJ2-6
CSAWGTSGIGEPGANVLTF
TGCAGTGCCTGGGGGACTAGCGGGATTGGGGAACCTGGGGCCAACGTCCTGACTTTC
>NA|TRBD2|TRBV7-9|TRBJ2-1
CASSFSGGSNEQFF
TGTGCCAGCAGCTTTAGCGGGGGGTCCAATGAGCAGTTCTTC
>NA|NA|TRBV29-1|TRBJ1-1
CSYSGESAEAFF
TGCAGCTATAGCGGGGAATCCGCTGAAGCTTTCTTT
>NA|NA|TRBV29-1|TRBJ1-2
CSVVVGNGYGYTF
TGCAGCGTTGTGGTGGGTAACGGCTATGGCTACACCTTC
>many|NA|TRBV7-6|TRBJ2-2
CASSSPVGPGELFF
TGTGCCAGCAGCTCCCCCGTAGGACCCGGGGAGCTGTTTTTT
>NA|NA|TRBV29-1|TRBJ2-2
CSVEGGTGRYTGELFF
TGCAGCGTTGAAGGGGGCACAGGGCGGTACACCGGGGAGCTGTTTTTT
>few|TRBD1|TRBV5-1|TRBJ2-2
CASIQGLNTGELFF
TGCGCCAGCATACAGGGGTTAAACACCGGGGAGCTGTTTTTT
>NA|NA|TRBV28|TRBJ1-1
CASNNEGWTEAFF
TGTGCCAGCAATAATGAGGGCTGGACTGAAGCTTTCTTT
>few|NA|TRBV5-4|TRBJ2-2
CASSDGGLAGELFF
TGTGCCAGCAGCGATGGGGGTTTGGCCGGGGAGCTGTTTTTT
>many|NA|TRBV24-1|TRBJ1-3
CATSDPGSTGNTIYF
TGTGCCACCAGTGATCCAGGGTCTACTGGAAACACCATATATTTT
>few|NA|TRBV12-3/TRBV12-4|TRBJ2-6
CASSHQVTGANVLTF
TGTGCCAGCAGTCACCAGGTAACTGGGGCCAACGTCCTGACTTTC
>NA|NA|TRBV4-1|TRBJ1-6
CASSQDRAYNSPLHF
TGCGCCAGCAGCCAAGATCGGGCATATAATTCACCCCTCCACTTT
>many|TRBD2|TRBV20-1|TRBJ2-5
CSARDLGLAGVAWETQYF
TGCAGTGCTAGAGATTTAGGTCTAGCGGGGGTAGCCTGGGAGACCCAGTACTTC
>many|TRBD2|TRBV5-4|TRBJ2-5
CASSLPTGGLETQYF
TGTGCCAGCAGCCTTCCCACGGGGGGTCTAGAGACCCAGTACTTC
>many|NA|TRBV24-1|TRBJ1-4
CATSDPSRGEKLFF
TGTGCCACCAGTGACCCATCCCGAGGGGAAAAACTGTTTTTT
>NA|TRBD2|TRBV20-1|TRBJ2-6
CSAPGGGGGTGANVLTF
TGCAGTGCCCCCGGCGGCGGGGGAGGTACCGGGGCCAACGTCCTGACTTTC
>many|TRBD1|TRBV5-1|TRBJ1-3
CASSSGQGVGDTIYF
TGCGCCAGCAGCAGCGGACAGGGGGTTGGTGACACCATATATTTT
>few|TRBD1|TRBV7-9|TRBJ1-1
CASRTMSGTGGLIFTEAFF
TGTGCCAGCAGAACCATGTCCGGGACAGGGGGATTAATTTTCACTGAAGCTTTCTTT
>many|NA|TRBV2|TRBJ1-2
CASSPGGGVGYTF
TGTGCCAGCAGTCCTGGGGGGGGGGTTGGCTACACCTTC
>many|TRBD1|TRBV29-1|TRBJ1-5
CSVQGMGTDQHF
TGCAGCGTTCAGGGGATGGGGACAGACCAGCATTTT
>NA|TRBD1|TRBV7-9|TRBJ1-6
CASSHGTGGGSPLHF
TGTGCCAGCAGCCACGGGACAGGGGGGGGTTCACCCCTCCACTTT
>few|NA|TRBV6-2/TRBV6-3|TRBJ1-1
CASSYGRSSGEAFF
TGTGCCAGCAGTTATGGACGCAGTTCGGGTGAAGCTTTCTTT
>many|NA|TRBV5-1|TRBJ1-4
CASSPTGQGEKLFF
TGCGCCAGCAGCCCGACGGGACAAGGGGAAAAACTGTTTTTT
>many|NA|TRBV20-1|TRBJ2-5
CSANSAREIQETQYF
TGCAGTGCAAACAGCGCGAGAGAAATCCAAGAGACCCAGTACTTC
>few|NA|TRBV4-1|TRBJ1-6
CASSQVETANSPLHF
TGTGCCAGCAGCCAAGTCGAGACAGCTAATTCACCCCTCCACTTT
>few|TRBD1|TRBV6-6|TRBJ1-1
CASSLSGQTSLGLVRRAFF
TGTGCCAGCAGTCTATCGGGACAGACATCTCTTGGCTTGGTTCGGCGGGCTTTCTTT